The T cell receptor beta chain described here comes from a study of cytomegalovirus exposure and HLA in healthy donors. Germline values: CDR1 SQVTM, CDR2 ANQGSEA. The CDR3 spans 12 residues. The V gene lost 7 bases and the J gene lost 6 bases, with 13 bases spanning the gap. Primers for the PCR totalled 60 Vbeta and 13 Jbeta. Libraries were prepared by immunoSEQ multiplex PCR; TCRdb keeps only in-frame clonotypes and omits some of them. The table lists about 150,000 clones, roughly 70% of them singletons, with around 1.9% in the top ten. Points from the study as a whole: Rare TCR sequences predominated, though certain public TCRs were found in many donors. Earlier analysis looked at TCR beta V segments, and most were productive about 87% or about 30% of the time. An apparent linkage of common viral pathogens to several of the most significant clusters emerged in a later analysis.

Regarding this clone: The antigen is undetermined.

Sequencing was carried out using PBMCs. The V and J genes are TRBV29-1 and TRBJ1-5; D is ambiguous. The source of this sequence is a man under 40 in good health and CMV-seronegative. Written as DNA, the CDR3 is TGCAGCGCTACCGACGGAGGTCAGCCCCAGCATTTT. Protein product: CSATDGGQPQHF. Using reference TRBV29-1 and TRBJ1-5 for the parts outside the CDR3, the full variable domain is SAVISQKPSRDICQRGTSLTIQCQVDSQVTMMFWYRQQPGQSLTLIATANQGSEATYESGFVIDKFPISRPNLTFSTLTVSNMSPEDSSIYLCSATDGGQPQHFGDGTRLSIL.